The next 13 T cell receptor beta chains were all read from a single sample in a study of T cell clonality in common variable immunodeficiency. Some clones are missing from TCRdb's copy, which holds only in-frame ones; the method was immunoSEQ multiplex PCR. Observed are fewer than 75,000 clones, no singletons, with the top ten taking roughly 1.5%. The sequenced sample was peripheral blood mononuclear cells. The receptors here all came from a person aged 18 to 75 in good health.

There are many counts of this clone. Coverage ceases 3 residues before the CDR3 finishes, and the germline J gene fills in the end. The chain links TRBV19 to TRBJ2-7; 10 nucleotides agree with TRBD2. The CDR3 totals 16 residues. CDR1 LNHDA and CDR2 SQIVND come from the germline V gene (reference sequence). Trimming cost V 5 bases and J 4 bases; bases outside gene matches: 11. The CDR3 protein is CASSPGPSGGIYEQYF. Partial CDR3 DNA: TGTGCCAGTAGTCCGGGTCCTAGCGGGGGAATTTACGAG.

This clone has at least ten counts. The read gets to within 3 residues of the CDR3 end, and the germline J gene fills in the rest. The rearrangement links TRBV29-1 to TRBJ2-1, with TRBD1 identical over 10 bases. Germline V CDR1 and CDR2: SQVTM, ANQGSEA. Unmatched junction bases numbered 10, after V lost 6 bases and J lost 5 bases. This CDR3 has 15 amino acids. Incomplete CDR3 DNA: TGCAGCGTCTGCAAGGGGACAGGGGTGGACAATGAG. Encoded protein: CSVCKGTGVDNE. The entire CDR3 is CSVCKGTGVDNEQFF.

This clone was seen ten or more times. The observed sequence ends 3 residues before the CDR3 terminus, with the missing tail filled in from the germline J gene. J is TRBJ2-5 and V is TRBV5-4; a weak D match, TRBD2 (5 bases). The V end was cut by 2 bases, the J end by 2 bases, with 13 bases between. The CDR3 contains 15 residues. Per the germline V gene, CDR1 is SGHNT and CDR2 is YYREEE (reference sequence). The part of the CDR3 DNA that was read is TGTGCCAGCAGCTTCCGTCGGGGTTCTCAAGAGACC. Protein sequence: CASSFRRGSQET. The complete CDR3 reads CASSFRRGSQETQYF.

This clone has ten or more counts. The read ends 3 residues early relative to the CDR3; the germline J gene fills the gap. The chain combines TRBV20-1 with TRBJ2-7; 12 positions agree with TRBD2. V shed 6 bases, J shed 1 base, and the junction held 4 bases outside the gene matches. This CDR3 has 14 residues. Germline assignment: CDR1 DFQATT and CDR2 SNEGSKA (reference sequence). The sequenced part of the CDR3 DNA is TGCAGTGCAGGCACTAGCGGGGGGTCCTACGAG. Its translation: CSAGTSGGSYE. The entire CDR3 sequence reads CSAGTSGGSYEQYF.

This clone was picked up many times. The CDR3 end falls 3 residues outside the read, so it is completed with the germline J gene. The rearrangement links TRBV30 to TRBJ2-1, with TRBD1 identical over 11 bases. The germline gives CDR1 GTSNPN, CDR2 SVGIG (reference sequence). V shed 0 bases and J 4 bases; nucleotides not matched to a gene: 2. The CDR3 covers 15 residues. The covered CDR3 bases are TGTGCCTGGAGTGTAGGACAGGGGGCTTACAATGAG. It specifies CAWSVGQGAYNE. The full-length CDR3 reads as CAWSVGQGAYNEQFF.

Ten or more counts support this clone. The read stops 3 residues short of the end of the CDR3; the missing end is completed from the germline J gene. This chain uses TRBV11-2 with TRBJ2-1, with D tentatively TRBD2 (6 bases). The V and J ends lost 4 bases and 7 bases respectively, with 14 bases between them. The length of the CDR3 is 14 residues. CDR1 and CDR2 from the germline V gene are SGHAT and FQNNGV. The DNA read from the CDR3 is TGTGCCAGCAGCTCTCTGGTGGGGGGAAATGAG. Translating it yields CASSSLVGGNE. In full, the CDR3 is CASSSLVGGNEQFF. Supplemented by reference TRBV11-2 and TRBJ2-1, the full variable domain reads EAGVAQSPRYKIIEKRQSVAFWCNPISGHATLYWYQQILGQGPKLLIQFQNNGVVDDSQLPKDRFSAERLKGVDSTLKIQPAKLEDSAVYLCASSSLVGGNEQFFGPGTRLTVL.

This clone was seen ten or more times. The read comes to an end 3 residues before the CDR3 does, leaving the germline J gene to fill in the end. The chain links TRBV3-1 (or the pseudogene TRBV3-2) to TRBJ1-1; 10 bases are shared with TRBD1. V dropped 4 bases and J dropped 1; count of bases not matched to a gene: 3. CDR3 length: 15 amino acids. Germline-derived CDR1 and CDR2 are LGHDT and YNNKEL (reference sequence). The CDR3 DNA, read in part, is TGTGCCAGCAGCCTTAGACAGGGGGCGAACACTGAA. Translating gives CASSLRQGANTE. The CDR3 in full is CASSLRQGANTEAFF.

The sample holds many counts of this clone. The read ends 3 residues early relative to the CDR3; the germline J gene fills the gap. The chain couples TRBV20-1 to TRBJ2-1, with 11 positions matching TRBD2. With V trimmed by 5 bases and J by 0 bases, 6 bases remained unmatched. Per germline, CDR1 DFQATT and CDR2 SNEGSKA (reference sequence). This CDR3 comprises 16 residues. The CDR3 protein is CSAWTSGWSSYNEQFF. The CDR3 bases that were read are TGCAGTGCTTGGACTAGCGGGTGGAGCTCCTACAATGAG.

This clone was recorded at least ten times. Read data end 3 residues before the CDR3 end; the end is taken from the germline J gene. The chain couples TRBV5-1 to TRBJ2-7, with TRBD1 matching 10 bases. CDR1 and CDR2 (germline): SGHRS, YFSETQ. The CDR3 is 15 residues long. Trimming took 4 bases from V and 3 from J; bases not matched to a gene: 7. The covered CDR3 bases are TGCGCCAGCAGCGGAGTGACAGGGGGCTTCTACGAG. Residues: CASSGVTGGFYE. The whole CDR3 sequence reads CASSGVTGGFYEQYF.

The CDR3 loop reads CSARGPGSYEQYF. CDR3 bases read: TGCAGTGCTAGGGGGCCCGGATCCTACGAG. J is TRBJ2-7 and V is TRBV20-1, with D possibly matching TRBD1 (5 bases). The read falls 3 residues short of the CDR3 end, and the missing part is taken from the germline J gene. V lost 3 bases and J 1 base, leaving 10 bases between the germline ends. The CDR3 runs to 13 residues. CDR1 is DFQATT and CDR2 is SNEGSKA in the germline V gene (reference sequence).

This clone has only a few counts. CDR3 region: CASSVFSGNEQFF. The sequenced CDR3 bases are TGTGCCAGCAGTGTATTCTCAGGGAATGAG. The chain employs TRBV2 and TRBJ2-1; TRBD1 might be the D (5 bases). The missing CDR3 end, 3 residues past where the read stops, is filled in from the germline J gene. The germline gives CDR1 SNHLY, CDR2 FYNNEI. The CDR3 is 13 residues long. Trimming took 4 bases from V and 7 from J, leaving 11 bases between them.

This clone has a count of ten or more. The read stops 3 residues short of the end of the CDR3; the missing end is completed from the germline J gene. This chain joins TRBV7-2 and TRBJ1-1; 7 nucleotides align to TRBD1. Per germline, CDR1 SGHTA and CDR2 FQGNSA. V dropped 5 bases and J dropped 5; count of bases not matched to a gene: 11. This CDR3 spans 15 amino acids. The CDR3 here is CASSPGVRGQTEAFF. The DNA read from the CDR3 is TGTGCCAGCAGCCCAGGAGTAAGGGGGCAAACTGAA.

This clone occurred many times. The read falls 3 residues short of the CDR3 end, and the missing part is taken from the germline J gene. The chain employs TRBV6-1 and TRBJ2-7; 11 nucleotides align to TRBD1. CDR3 size: 14 residues. CDR1 MNHNS and CDR2 SASEGT come from the germline V gene. J was trimmed by 3 bases and V by 3 bases; bases with no gene match: 1. The DNA read from the CDR3 is TGTGCCAGCAGTGAGGGACAGGGGGGCTACGAG. Translated: CASSEGQGGYE. The whole CDR3 reads CASSEGQGGYEQYF.